This T cell receptor (beta chain) was captured by sequencing in a study of T cells after posttransplantation cyclophosphamide. About this clone: The antigen is unknown.

General study results and limits: Recipient CMV seropositivity and CMV reactivation strongly tracked TRB clonality. TRB overlap between skin or GI tissue T cells and blood was limited. Donor-recipient repertoire similarity was low at 1-2 months, rising over year one.

Assay used: immunoSEQ multiplex PCR; TCRdb lists only in-frame clones, some missing. This table has 11,000 or so clones, about 93% appearing once. J was trimmed by 1 base and V by 0 bases; bases with no gene match: 4. The CDR3 length is 16 residues. Looked up from germline, CDR1 is MRHNA and CDR2 is SNTAGT. A marrow graft followed busulfan-fludarabine conditioning, with cyclophosphamide on days +3 and +4. The TCR was taken from a female patient aged 30-39 years who received an allogeneic stem cell transplant from an unrelated donor, was CMV-positive, and had no GVHD. A subset of T cells may come from the graft donor. The material sequenced was PBMCs, taken after allogeneic stem cell transplant with posttransplant cyclophosphamide. The chain links TRBV6-4 to TRBJ2-3; 7 nucleotides line up with TRBD2. The CDR3 protein is CASSDSFRGGTDTQYF. The CDR3, as DNA: TGTGCCAGCAGTGACTCATTCCGGGGGGGCACAGATACGCAGTATTTT.